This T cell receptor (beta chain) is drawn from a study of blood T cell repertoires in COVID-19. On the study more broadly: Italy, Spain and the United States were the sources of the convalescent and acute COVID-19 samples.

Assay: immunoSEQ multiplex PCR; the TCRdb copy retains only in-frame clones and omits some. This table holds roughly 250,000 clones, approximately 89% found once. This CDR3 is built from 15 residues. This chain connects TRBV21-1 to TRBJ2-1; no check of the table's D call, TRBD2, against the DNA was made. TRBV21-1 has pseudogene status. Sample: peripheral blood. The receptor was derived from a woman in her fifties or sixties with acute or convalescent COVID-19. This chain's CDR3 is CASCLVSGSPNEQFF. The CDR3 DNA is TGTGCCAGCTGTCTGGTTAGCGGGAGTCCCAATGAGCAGTTCTTC.